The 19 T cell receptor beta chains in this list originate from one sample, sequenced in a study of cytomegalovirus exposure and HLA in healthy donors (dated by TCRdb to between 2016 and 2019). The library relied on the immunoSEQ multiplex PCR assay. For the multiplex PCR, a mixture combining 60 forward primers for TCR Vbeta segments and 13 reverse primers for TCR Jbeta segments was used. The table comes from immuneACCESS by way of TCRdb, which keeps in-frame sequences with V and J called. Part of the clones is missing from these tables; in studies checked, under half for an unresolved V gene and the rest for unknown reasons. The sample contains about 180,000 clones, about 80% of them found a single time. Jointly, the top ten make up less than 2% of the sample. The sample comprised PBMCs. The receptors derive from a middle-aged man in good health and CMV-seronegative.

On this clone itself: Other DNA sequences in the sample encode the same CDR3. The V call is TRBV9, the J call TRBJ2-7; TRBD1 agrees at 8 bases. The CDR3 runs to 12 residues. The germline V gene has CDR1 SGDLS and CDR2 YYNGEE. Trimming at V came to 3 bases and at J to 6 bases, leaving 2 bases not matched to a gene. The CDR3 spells CASSADRGEQYF. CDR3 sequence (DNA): TGTGCCAGCAGCGCCGACAGGGGCGAGCAGTACTTC.

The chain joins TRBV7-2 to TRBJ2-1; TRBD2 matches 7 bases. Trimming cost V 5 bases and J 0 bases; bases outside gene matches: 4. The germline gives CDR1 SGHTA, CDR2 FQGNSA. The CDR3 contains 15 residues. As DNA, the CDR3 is TGTGCCAGCAGCCCCAGGACTAGCTCCTACAATGAGCAGTTCTTC. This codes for CASSPRTSSYNEQFF.

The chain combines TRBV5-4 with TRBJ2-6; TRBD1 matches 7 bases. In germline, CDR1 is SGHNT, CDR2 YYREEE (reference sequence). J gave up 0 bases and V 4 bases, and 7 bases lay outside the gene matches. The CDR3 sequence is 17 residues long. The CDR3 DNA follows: TGTGCCAGCAGCCTAGGGGGCCTAATCTCTGGGGCCAACGTCCTGACTTTC. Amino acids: CASSLGGLISGANVLTF.

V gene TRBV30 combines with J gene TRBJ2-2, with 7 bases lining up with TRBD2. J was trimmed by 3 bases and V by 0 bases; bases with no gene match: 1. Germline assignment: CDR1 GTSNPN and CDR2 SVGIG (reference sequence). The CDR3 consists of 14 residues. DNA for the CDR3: TGTGCCTGGAGTGTCGGGAGGTACACCGGGGAGCTGTTTTTT. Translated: CAWSVGRYTGELFF.

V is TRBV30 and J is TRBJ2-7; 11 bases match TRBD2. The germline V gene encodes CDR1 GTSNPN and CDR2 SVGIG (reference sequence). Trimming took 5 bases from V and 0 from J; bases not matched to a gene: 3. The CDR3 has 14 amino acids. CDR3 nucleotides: TGTGCCTGGCGACTAGCGGGGTCCTCCTACGAGCAGTACTTC. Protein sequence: CAWRLAGSSYEQYF.

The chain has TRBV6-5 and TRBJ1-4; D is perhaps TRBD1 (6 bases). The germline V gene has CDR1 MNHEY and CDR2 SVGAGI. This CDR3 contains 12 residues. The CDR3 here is CATRGVDEKLFF. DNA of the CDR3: TGTGCAACCAGGGGCGTGGATGAAAAACTGTTTTTT.

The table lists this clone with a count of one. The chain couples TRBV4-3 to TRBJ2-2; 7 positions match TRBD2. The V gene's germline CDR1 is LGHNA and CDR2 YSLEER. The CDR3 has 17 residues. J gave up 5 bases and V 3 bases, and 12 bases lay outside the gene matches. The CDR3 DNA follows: TGCGCCAGCAGCCACTCCTCTAGCGGAAGCGGGACCGGGGAGCTGTTTTTT. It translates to CASSHSSSGSGTGELFF.

Here the CDR3 reads CASSLAGSGTQYF. The CDR3 nucleotides are TGTGCCAGCAGCTTAGCTGGGAGTGGGACCCAGTACTTC. The V and J genes are TRBV7-2 and TRBJ2-5, with D perhaps TRBD2 (5 bases). V was cut by 0 bases and J by 7 bases, with 9 bases left in between. This CDR3 region has 13 residues. CDR1 is SGHTA, CDR2 FQGNSA, per germline.

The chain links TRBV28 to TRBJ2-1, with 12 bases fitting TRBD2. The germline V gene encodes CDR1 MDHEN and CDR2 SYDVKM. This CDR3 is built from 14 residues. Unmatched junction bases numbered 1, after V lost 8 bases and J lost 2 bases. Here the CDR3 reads CASWTSGAYNEQFF. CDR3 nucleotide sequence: TGTGCCAGCTGGACTAGCGGGGCCTACAATGAGCAGTTCTTC.

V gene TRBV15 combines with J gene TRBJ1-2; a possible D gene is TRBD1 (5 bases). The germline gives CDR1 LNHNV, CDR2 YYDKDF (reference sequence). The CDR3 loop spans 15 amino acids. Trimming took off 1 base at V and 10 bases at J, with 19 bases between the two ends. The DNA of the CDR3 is TGTGCCACCAGCAGAGGAGGCAGGGAAGCCTTTGACTACACCTTC. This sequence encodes CATSRGGREAFDYTF.

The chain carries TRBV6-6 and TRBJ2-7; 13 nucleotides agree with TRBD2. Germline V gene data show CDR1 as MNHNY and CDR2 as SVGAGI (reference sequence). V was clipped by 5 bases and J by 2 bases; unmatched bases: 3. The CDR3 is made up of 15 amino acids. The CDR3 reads CASSDTSGRAYEQYF. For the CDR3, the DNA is TGTGCCAGCAGTGATACTAGCGGGAGGGCCTACGAGCAGTACTTC.

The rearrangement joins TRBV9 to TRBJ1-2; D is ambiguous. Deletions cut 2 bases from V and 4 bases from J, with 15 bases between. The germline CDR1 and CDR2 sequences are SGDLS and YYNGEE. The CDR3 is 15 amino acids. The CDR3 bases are TGTGCCAGCAGCGTTGTGCCAGAAAGATCCTATGGCTACACCTTC. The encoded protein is CASSVVPERSYGYTF. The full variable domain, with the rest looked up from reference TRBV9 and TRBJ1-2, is DSGVTQTPKHLITATGQRVTLRCSPRSGDLSVYWYQQSLDQGLQFLIQYYNGEERAKGNILERFSAQQFPDLHSELNLSSLELGDSALYFCASSVVPERSYGYTFGSGTRLTVV.

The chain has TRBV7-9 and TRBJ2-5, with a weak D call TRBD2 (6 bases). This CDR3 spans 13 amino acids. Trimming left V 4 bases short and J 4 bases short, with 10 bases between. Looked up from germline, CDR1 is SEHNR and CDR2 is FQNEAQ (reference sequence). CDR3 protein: CASSWRGGETQYF. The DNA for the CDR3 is TGTGCCAGCAGCTGGCGGGGTGGAGAGACCCAGTACTTC.

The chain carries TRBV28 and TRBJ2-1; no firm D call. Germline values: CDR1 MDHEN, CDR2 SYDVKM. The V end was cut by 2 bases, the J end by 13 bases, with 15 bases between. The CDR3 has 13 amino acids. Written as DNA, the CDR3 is TGTGCCAGCAGTTTAGTTGGCGGCGGAATTCAGTTCTTC. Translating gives CASSLVGGGIQFF.

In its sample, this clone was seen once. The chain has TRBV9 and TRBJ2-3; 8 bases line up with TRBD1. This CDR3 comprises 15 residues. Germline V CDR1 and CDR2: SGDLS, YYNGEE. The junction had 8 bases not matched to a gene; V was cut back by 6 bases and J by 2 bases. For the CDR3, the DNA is TGTGCCAGCACCGTCGACAGGGGCTTCACAGATACGCAGTATTTT. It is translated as CASTVDRGFTDTQYF.

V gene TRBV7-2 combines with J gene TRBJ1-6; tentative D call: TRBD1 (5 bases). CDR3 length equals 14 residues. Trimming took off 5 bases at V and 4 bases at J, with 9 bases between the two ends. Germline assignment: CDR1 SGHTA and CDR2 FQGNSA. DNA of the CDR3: TGTGCCAGCAGCCTGCAGGGATATAATTCACCCCTCCACTTT. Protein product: CASSLQGYNSPLHF.

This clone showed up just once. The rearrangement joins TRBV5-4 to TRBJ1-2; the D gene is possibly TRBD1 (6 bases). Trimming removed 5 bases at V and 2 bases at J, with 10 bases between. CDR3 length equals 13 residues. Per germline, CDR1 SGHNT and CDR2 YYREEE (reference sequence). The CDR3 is CASSLDRNYGYTF. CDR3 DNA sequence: TGTGCCAGCAGTTTAGACAGGAACTATGGCTACACCTTC.

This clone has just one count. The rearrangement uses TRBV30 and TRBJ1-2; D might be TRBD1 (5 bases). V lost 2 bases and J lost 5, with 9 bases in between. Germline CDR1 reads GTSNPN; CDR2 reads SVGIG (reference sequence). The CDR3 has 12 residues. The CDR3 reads CAWSIQVYGYTF. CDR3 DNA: TGTGCCTGGAGTATACAGGTTTATGGCTACACCTTC.

As DNA, the CDR3 is TGTGCCAGTAGGAAAGGGGGCCCCGGGACCTACGAGCAGTACTTC. Translated: CASRKGGPGTYEQYF. The J gene is TRBJ2-7, the V gene TRBV19, with 7 bases fitting TRBD1. The V segment lost 6 bases and the J segment 2 bases; nucleotides outside the gene matches: 10. This CDR3 contains 15 residues. CDR1 LNHDA and CDR2 SQIVND come from the germline V gene (reference sequence). The variable domain in full, with the rest retrieved from reference TRBV19 and TRBJ2-7, is DGGITQSPKYLFRKEGQNVTLSCEQNLNHDAMYWYRQDPGQGLRLIYYSQIVNDFQKGDIAEGYSVSREKKESFPLTVTSAQKNPTAFYLCASRKGGPGTYEQYFGPGTRLTVT.